This TCR beta chain stems from a study of shared clonotypes between healthy human individuals. Study information: The composition of the donors was a couple of women and a few men aged 18 to 49.

Details on this clone: As yet, its antigen is unknown. At one end the junction does not follow the germline gene, possibly because of a read error. This sample also contains other DNA sequences that code for the same CDR3.

In germline, CDR1 is SSHAT, CDR2 FNYEAQ (reference sequence). The CDR3 totals 16 residues. Authors' processing steps: From ImmunoSEQ came sequences covering only the junction and carrying no quality scores, so filtering differed. Some clones are missing from TCRdb's copy, which holds only in-frame ones; the method was immunoSEQ multiplex PCR. The D gene and trimming were derived from the DNA, and the V and J assignments and clone size from that table. The top ten hold around 0.14% of the sample, which has 2.5 million or so clones, 85% to 95% seen once. Study-level findings and limits: For naive CD4 cells, roughly 5% of clonotypes were shared across four donors.

J is TRBJ2-5 and V is TRBV7-7; 14 positions match TRBD2. The specimen was naive CD4+ T cells sorted from blood. The subset here: CD45RA+ positively selected. The clonotype was recovered from a man younger than 35 in good health. CDR3 in DNA: TGTGCTAGCAGCCCCGGACTAGCGGGAGGTCAAGAGACCCAGTACTTC. Encoded protein: CASSPGLAGGQETQYF.